The present T cell receptor beta chain was sequenced within a study of shared clonotypes between healthy human individuals (dated by TCRdb to the early 2020s). Some background on the complete study: A few men and a couple of women, aged 18 to 49 years, made up the cohort. For each donor, CD4 naive and CD4 memory were each run on three plates, CD8 naive on two plates, and CD8 memory on one plate. Blood TCR repertoires of five healthy adults were deeply sequenced to estimate repertoire size and the extent of clonotype sharing between individuals. To increase sequencing depth and limit assay-specific biases, different laboratories used diverse techniques to prepare libraries and sequence TCR repertoires. Leukapheresis yielded between about 0.85 and 9.5 billion PBMCs per donor.

V gives up 0 bases and J gives up 5 bases, and the segment between their germline ends measures 12 bases. Per the germline V gene, SGHRS is the CDR1 and YFSETQ is the CDR2. The CDR3 numbers 14 residues from cysteine through phenylalanine. The DNA shown is the 42-base CDR3, in frame from base 1. Healthy HIV-negative adults with no recently reported acute infections or vaccinations were included as donors. Only Caucasian adults living in Nashville, Tennessee, USA were represented among the donors. Magnetic negative selection was used to enrich CD4+ T cells, after which naive cells were positively selected on CD45RA and the negative fraction became the memory subset. Blood was obtained by leukapheresis, after which PBMCs were separated by Ficoll-Histopaque density gradient centrifugation and cryopreserved in liquid nitrogen vapor phase. Analytical flow cytometry was used to check the purity and quantity of every magnetically sorted T cell population. From each sorted fraction, genomic DNA was isolated and quantified by UV absorbance on a Nanodrop 2000c.

Using the deep immunoSEQ assay, TCR CDR3 regions were amplified from genomic DNA by multiplex PCR. Genomic DNA extracted from each cell subset was distributed evenly over all wells of several immunoSEQ 96-well plates, and each plate served as one replicate. Each replicate PCR for sorted subsets received approximately 200 ng genomic DNA, equal to about 30,000 T cell genomes. The purified libraries were quantified using a Qubit 3.0 fluorometer, sized with a Bioanalyzer 2100, and then quantified again using the KAPA Library Quantification kit. Every immunoSEQ 96-well plate was sequenced on a separate single-read 150-cycle Illumina NextSeq 550 flow cell. Processing in the source paper ran as follows. Because only junctional sequences without quality scores were contained in the immunoSEQ output, filtering matching that applied to full-length reads could not be performed. To assign V/J genes and CDR3, sequences were annotated against IMGT germline references using PyIR, a Python wrapper for IgBLAST v1.9. Any read was removed if the V/J assignment was weak (E-value above 1e-6), the CDR3 was missing, or the read contained stop codons, out-of-frame junctions, or ambiguous translated residues. V3J clonotypes were defined as sequences sharing an identical inferred V gene, J gene, and CDR3 amino acid sequence. The percentage overlap between two repertoires was calculated by dividing the number of shared unique clonotypes by the size of the smaller repertoire. RTK rarefaction, the Chao1 estimator, and Recon v2.1 estimates of unobserved clonotypes were used to assess repertoire richness. Generation probabilities for all TCRbeta clonotypes obtained by the gDNA method from several donors were computed using OLGA. Sourced from immuneACCESS, this table was stored by TCRdb with only in-frame sequences that have V and J called. A share of the clones is absent; for the studies checked, an unresolved V gene accounts for under half, and the remainder has no known explanation. V, J and clone size were drawn from that table, and D and trimming were deduced from the DNA. Across this sample there are under 2,500,000 clones, with 95% seen only once. Of the sample, approximately 0.13% is held by the ten largest clones.

Of note for this clone: No cognate antigen has been identified for it. No much larger clonotype is one base removed from it; base qualities were not supplied.

The study at large found these results: Compared with non-shared clonotypes, the clonotypes found in all four sorted-subset donors had higher generation probabilities. Because the study included only a small number of donors, the genetic and exposure-history diversity represented was limited. Incomplete sequencing was indicated by rarefaction of sorted-subset datasets, despite the large sequencing depth. Based on pairwise subsampling, the degree of clonotype sharing among donors was expected to be affected by sequencing depth. Estimated clonotype richness was generally larger for naive than for memory subsets. Sampling was restricted to blood, and TCR repertoires in tissue are likely to differ from TCR repertoires in blood. About 4.5% of naive CD4, 3% to 3.5% of naive CD8, approximately 2% of memory CD4, and around 0.4% of memory CD8 clonotypes were shared across a few donors.

The sample was naive CD4+ T cells sorted from blood. The cell subset or site label for this specimen denotes: CD45RA+ positively selected. The origin of this receptor is a man between 18 and 29 years old in good health. The rearranged segments are TRBV5-1 and TRBJ2-7; the D gene cannot be resolved reliably. In nucleotide form, the sequence is TGCGCCAGCAGCTTGGAAGGCGGAGCAGACGAGCAGTACTTC. This gives the protein CASSLEGGADEQYF. The CDR3, completed at both ends by the reference TRBV5-1 and TRBJ2-7 genes, gives the full variable domain KAGVTQTPRYLIKTRGQQVTLSCSPISGHRSVSWYQQTPGQGLQFLFEYFSETQRNKGNFPGRFSGRQFSNSRSEMNVSTLELGDSALYLCASSLEGGADEQYFGPGTRLTVT.